This T cell receptor (beta chain) was recovered during a study of spatial heterogeneity in lung cancer. In the library, each TCR cDNA molecule bore its own unique molecular identifier. TCRdb re-called the 5' RACE reads with MiXCR, one entry per CDR3 protein. This table holds about 45,000 distinct CDR3 sequences, over 9.5% found once. Time point here: sample taken at primary tumor resection. Frozen PBMC, nontumor lung or tumor provided whole RNA, which was sequenced unsorted. The CDR3 has 14 residues. The V end was cut by 3 bases, the J end by 2 bases, with 11 bases between. Germline CDR1 and CDR2: SGHRS and YFSETQ.

The rearrangement links TRBV5-1 to TRBJ1-2, with a weak D call TRBD1 (5 bases). The specimen was PBMCs, collected at surgery. The sequence derives from a female donor with early-stage non-small cell lung cancer. In nucleotides, the CDR3 is TGCGCCAGCAGCTCCGCGGGGGGGAACTATGGCTACACCTTC. This translates into CASSSAGGNYGYTF.